The subject of this entry is one T cell receptor beta chain. Its cognate antigen is unknown. The data were produced by immunoSEQ multiplex PCR, yet TCRdb's version contains in-frame clones alone and is incomplete. The sample lists about 15,000 clones; around 53% were seen once. The sample originates from a study of Tregs in tolerant kidney transplant recipients. CDR1 is SGHAT and CDR2 is FQNNGV in the germline V gene. The junction had 10 bases not matched to a gene; V was cut back by 2 bases and J by 3 bases. This CDR3 is built from 17 residues. CFSE-labeled recipient PBMCs were cultured 5 to 7 days with irradiated graft donor PBMCs, then FACS-sorted.

The chain employs TRBV11-2 and TRBJ2-7, with 10 bases lining up with TRBD1. Sequenced material: CD4+ T cells from blood cultured with allogeneic cells, taken before the transplant. The receptor comes from a human patient who received a combined kidney and bone marrow transplant. The CDR3 DNA is TGTGCCAGCAGCTTATCTAGGGCGACAGGGGGCCTCTACGAGCAGTACTTC. Translated: CASSLSRATGGLYEQYF.